This T cell receptor beta chain originates from a study of T cells expressing NK-cell markers. This CDR3 is built from 13 residues. Germline V gene lookup returns CDR1 DFQATT and CDR2 SNEGSKA (reference sequence). Reprocessing the 5' RACE reads, TCRdb reports a single entry for every CDR3 protein and omits DNA. In all, the sample yields about 370,000 distinct CDR3 sequences. As for this clonotype: Antigen specificity is unknown.

Study-level points and caveats: In a handful of donors, dominant clonotypes made up about 25-65% of CD3+CD56-NKG2C+ cells. NKG2C+ dominant clonotype frequencies in more than 5 donors were 1.0-7.0% of CD8+ T cells.

The sequence derives from a woman in her forties or fifties in good health. The genes are TRBV20-1 and TRBJ2-1; lacking DNA, the TRBD2 call made by TCRdb goes unchecked. Sequences were obtained from blood T cells: a sorted CD56 or NKG2C T cell subset, CD4+ or CD8+ T cells, or bulk PBMC T cells (not recorded which). The CDR3 spells CSASGWATNEQFF.